Listed here are 15 T cell receptor beta chains from one sample, sequenced in a study of beta chain features in type 1 diabetes. Expressed TCRB transcripts were sequenced, since all the RNA that had been isolated was reverse transcribed. Libraries were prepared by immunoSEQ multiplex PCR; TCRdb keeps only in-frame clonotypes and omits some of them. The sample records about 160,000 clones, less than 9.5% being singletons. Material for sequencing was central memory CD4+ T cells from blood. The receptor source for this set is a young woman in good health.

In this sample, this clone turned up a few times. The genes are TRBV7-2 and TRBJ2-5; perhaps TRBD2 as D (7 bases). The germline gives CDR1 SGHTA, CDR2 FQGNSA. Trimming removed 5 bases at V and 5 bases at J, with 12 bases between. CDR3 length: 13 residues. DNA for the CDR3: TGTGCCAGCAGCCGCGGGGGCATCGAGACCCAGTACTTC. Amino acids: CASSRGGIETQYF.

This clone has only a few counts. V is TRBV14 and J is TRBJ2-1; D is unresolved. Trimming took 1 base from V and 2 from J, leaving 6 bases between them. Germline V CDR1 and CDR2: SGHDN, FVKESK. The length of the CDR3 is 14 residues. In DNA form, the CDR3 reads TGTGCCAGCAGCCAAGCCCTAGCCTACAATGAGCAGTTCTTC. Its protein is CASSQALAYNEQFF.

In its sample, this clone was seen a few times. The chain recombines TRBV4-1 with TRBJ1-5; TRBD1 matches at 9 bases. Germline CDR1 reads MGHRA; CDR2 reads YSYEKL. CDR3 size: 17 residues. V shed 1 base and J 3 bases; nucleotides not matched to a gene: 7. For the CDR3, the DNA is TGCGCCAGCAGCCAAGTCCCTTACAGGGGGCTCAATCAGCCCCAGCATTTT. Its translation: CASSQVPYRGLNQPQHF.

This chain joins TRBV6-1 and TRBJ2-7; TRBD1 matches at 8 bases. The CDR3 sequence is 14 residues long. V lost 4 bases and J lost 3; bases outside the gene matches: 5. Looked up from germline, CDR1 is MNHNS and CDR2 is SASEGT. CDR3 region: CASSARGQDYEQYF. The CDR3 nucleotides read TGTGCCAGCAGTGCAAGGGGACAGGACTACGAGCAGTACTTC.

This clone was observed a handful of times. The V call is TRBV4-2, the J call TRBJ2-1; 10 bases fit TRBD2. Germline trimming cut 3 bases from V and 3 bases from J; bases unmatched to any gene: 5. The V gene's germline CDR1 is LGHNA and CDR2 YNFKEQ. The CDR3 is 16 amino acids. This CDR3 is CASSQASGGLYNEQFF. CDR3 sequence (DNA): TGTGCCAGCAGCCAGGCTAGCGGGGGCCTCTACAATGAGCAGTTCTTC.

This clone showed up many times. The V gene is TRBV10-3, the J gene TRBJ1-2; 7 bases line up with TRBD1. The CDR3 contains 14 residues. After removal of 11 bases from V and 6 bases from J, the junction contained 15 bases not matched to a gene. Looked up from germline, CDR1 is ENHRY and CDR2 is SYGVKD. The CDR3 DNA reads TGTGCCGGCCGGGGCGACCAGGGGGGTGATGGCTACACCTTC. It codes for CAGRGDQGGDGYTF.

This clone was seen a few times. This sequence joins TRBV18 and TRBJ2-5; TRBD1 matches 7 bases. Unmatched junction bases numbered 4, after V lost 2 bases and J lost 1 base. Germline CDR1 is KGHSH and CDR2 is LQKENI. The CDR3 loop spans 15 amino acids. The CDR3 sequence: CASSPKDRAQETQYF. The DNA of the CDR3 is TGTGCCAGCTCACCAAAAGACAGGGCCCAAGAGACCCAGTACTTC. Full variable domain (rest looked up from reference TRBV18 and TRBJ2-5): NAGVMQNPRHLVRRRGQEARLRCSPMKGHSHVYWYRQLPEEGLKFMVYLQKENIIDESGMPKERFSAEFPKEGPSILRIQQVVRGDSAAYFCASSPKDRAQETQYFGPGTRLLVL.

This clone was seen more than once but under ten times. This sequence may be a read error, since a much larger clone differs from it by one base. This chain uses TRBV7-2 with TRBJ2-7; the match to TRBD1 covers 10 bases. Germline V CDR1 and CDR2: SGHTA, FQGNSA. Trimming at V came to 4 bases and at J to 2 bases, leaving 2 bases not matched to a gene. There are 14 residues in the CDR3. CDR3: CASSSGTGAYEQYF. In nucleotides, the CDR3 is TGTGCCAGCAGCTCCGGGACAGGGGCCTACGAGCAGTACTTC.

This chain links TRBV7-2 with TRBJ1-5, with 8 bases identical to TRBD1. V lost 8 bases and J lost 5; bases outside the gene matches: 5. This CDR3 has 13 amino acids. CDR1 SGHTA and CDR2 FQGNSA come from the germline V gene. The CDR3 nucleotides read TGTGCCAGCGGGTACAGGGGGGATCAGCCCCAGCATTTT. It encodes CASGYRGDQPQHF.

The genes are TRBV10-3 and TRBJ2-3; maybe TRBD2 (6 bases). This CDR3 has 14 residues. V lost 7 bases to trimming and J lost 6 bases, with 17 bases between them. Germline assignment: CDR1 ENHRY and CDR2 SYGVKD. The CDR3 loop reads CAIKEAAGLDTQYF. The CDR3, as DNA: TGTGCCATCAAGGAGGCAGCGGGCTTGGATACGCAGTATTTT.

This clone has just a few counts. Written as DNA, the CDR3 is TGTGCCATCAGCACAAATGGGGGGACTGAAGCTTTCTTT. Translation gives CAISTNGGTEAFF. The chain links TRBV10-3 to TRBJ1-1, with D perhaps matching TRBD1 (5 bases). Germline-derived CDR1 and CDR2 are ENHRY and SYGVKD. Trimming shortened V by 6 bases and J by 5 bases, and 13 bases separated the two germline ends. The CDR3 is 13 residues long.

The rearrangement joins TRBV9 to TRBJ2-5, with 9 bases that match TRBD2. The CDR3 extends over 15 amino acids. V dropped 4 bases and J dropped 1; count of bases not matched to a gene: 5. The germline V gene encodes CDR1 SGDLS and CDR2 YYNGEE. In DNA form, the CDR3 reads TGTGCCAGCAGCTTAGCGGGGGACCTCCAAGAGACCCAGTACTTC. This encodes CASSLAGDLQETQYF.

J is TRBJ1-2 and V is TRBV7-9; 8 bases line up with TRBD1. This CDR3 has 14 residues. Per germline, CDR1 SEHNR and CDR2 FQNEAQ (reference sequence). V lost 3 bases and J lost 9; bases outside the gene matches: 9. Here the CDR3 DNA reads TGTGCCAGCAGCTTTCCGGAGGACAGGGAAAGCTACACCTTC. Translated, it gives CASSFPEDRESYTF.

The chain has TRBV4-2 and TRBJ2-1; 13 bases are a match to TRBD2. Germline values: CDR1 LGHNA, CDR2 YNFKEQ. Trimming removed 4 bases from V and 7 bases from J; junction bases left unmatched: 10. There are 17 residues in the CDR3. DNA for the CDR3: TGTGCCAGCAGCCCACTCTCGCCGGGACTAGCGGGAAATGAGCAGTTCTTC. Protein product: CASSPLSPGLAGNEQFF.

V gene TRBV7-2 combines with J gene TRBJ2-2, with TRBD2 matching over 10 bases. The CDR3 runs to 17 residues. Unmatched junction bases numbered 6, after V lost 0 bases and J lost 5 bases. In germline, CDR1 is SGHTA, CDR2 FQGNSA. Here the CDR3 reads CASSLAPGLAVTGELFF. CDR3 coding DNA: TGTGCCAGCAGCTTAGCCCCAGGACTAGCGGTAACCGGGGAGCTGTTTTTT.